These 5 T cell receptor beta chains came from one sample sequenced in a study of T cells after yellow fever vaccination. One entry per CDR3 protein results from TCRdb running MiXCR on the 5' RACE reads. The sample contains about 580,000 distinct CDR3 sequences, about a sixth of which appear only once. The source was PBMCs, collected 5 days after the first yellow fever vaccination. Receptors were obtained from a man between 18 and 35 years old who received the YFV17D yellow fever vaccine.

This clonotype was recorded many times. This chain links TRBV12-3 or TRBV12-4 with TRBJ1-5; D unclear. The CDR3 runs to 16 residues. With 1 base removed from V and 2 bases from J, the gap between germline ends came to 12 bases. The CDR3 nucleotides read TGTGCCAGCAGTTTAGTCCCGGTTGGTGGCAATCAGCCCCAGCATTTT. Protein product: CASSLVPVGGNQPQHF.

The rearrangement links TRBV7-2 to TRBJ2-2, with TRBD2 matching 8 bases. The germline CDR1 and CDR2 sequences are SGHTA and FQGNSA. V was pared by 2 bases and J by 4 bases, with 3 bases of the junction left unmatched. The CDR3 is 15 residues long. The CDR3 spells CASSLYSGATGELFF. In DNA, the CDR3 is TGTGCCAGCAGCTTATATAGCGGGGCCACCGGGGAGCTGTTTTTT. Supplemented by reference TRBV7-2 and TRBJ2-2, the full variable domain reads GAGVSQSPSNKVTEKGKDVELRCDPISGHTALYWYRQSLGQGLEFLIYFQGNSAPDKSGLPSDRFSAERTGGSVSTLTIQRTQQEDSAVYLCASSLYSGATGELFFGEGSRLTVL.

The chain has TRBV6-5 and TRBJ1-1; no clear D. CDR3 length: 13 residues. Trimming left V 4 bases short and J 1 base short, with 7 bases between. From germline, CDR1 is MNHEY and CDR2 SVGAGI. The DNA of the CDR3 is TGTGCCAGCAGTTCAATAAGGAACACTGAAGCTTTCTTT. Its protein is CASSSIRNTEAFF.

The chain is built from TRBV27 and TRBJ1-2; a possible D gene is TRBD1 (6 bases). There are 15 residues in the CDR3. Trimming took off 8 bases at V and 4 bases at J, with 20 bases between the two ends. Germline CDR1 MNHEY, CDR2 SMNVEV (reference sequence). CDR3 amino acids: CASASGGLNSYGYTF. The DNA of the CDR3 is TGTGCCAGCGCCTCCGGGGGCTTGAATAGCTATGGCTACACCTTC.

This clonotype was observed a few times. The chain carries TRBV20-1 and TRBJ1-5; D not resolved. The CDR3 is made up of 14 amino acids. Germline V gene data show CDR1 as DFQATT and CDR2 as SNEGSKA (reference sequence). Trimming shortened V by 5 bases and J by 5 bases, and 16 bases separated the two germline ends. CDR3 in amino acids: CSAPHGGEYQPQHF. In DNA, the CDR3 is TGCAGTGCTCCTCACGGCGGGGAGTATCAGCCCCAGCATTTT.